This paragraph reports one TCR beta chain. The data originate from a study of blood T cell repertoires in COVID-19. The wider study: The analysed material was cDNA or gDNA that came from T cells, B-cell-depleted T cells, or PBMCs.

Per the original data handling: Amplifying reference gene primers gave estimates of nucleated cell counts. Some clones are missing from TCRdb's copy, which holds only in-frame ones; the method was immunoSEQ multiplex PCR. V and J calls plus clone size are reproduced from that table; the DNA served to infer D and trimming. The sample comprises approximately 160,000 clones, more than 70% of which are singletons, and 3.6% rests with the top ten. Material for sequencing was PBMCs or T cells enriched from blood (not recorded which). The sequence was collected from a woman in her 50s in a cohort exposed to, infected with or recovered from COVID-19 (not recorded which).

CDR3 DNA sequence: TGCGCCAGCAGCTTGGTTAGCGGGGGGAGGAATGAGCAGTTCTTC. It specifies CASSLVSGGRNEQFF. J is TRBJ2-1 and V is TRBV5-1; 10 bases align to TRBD2. The V and J ends lost 0 bases and 7 bases, in that order; junction bases with no gene match: 4. The CDR3 consists of 15 residues. Per germline, CDR1 SGHRS and CDR2 YFSETQ.